A single sample gave rise to the 15 T cell receptor beta chains below, sequenced in a study of blood T cell repertoires in COVID-19. Here immunoSEQ multiplex PCR was the method, and the copy in TCRdb shows in-frame clones only, minus some. This sample has approximately 250,000 clones; about 89% occur once, and the top ten carry 1.5% to 2%. The sequencing sample was made of peripheral blood. Every receptor here comes from a woman aged 55-69 years who had recovered from COVID-19.

The chain uses TRBV11-1 and TRBJ1-1, with TRBD1 matching over 7 bases. This CDR3 comprises 13 residues. After removal of 2 bases from V and 7 bases from J, the junction contained 4 bases not matched to a gene. The germline V gene has CDR1 SGHAT and CDR2 FQDESV (reference sequence). The CDR3 DNA reads TGTGCCAGCAGCTTAAGGGGGCTTAATGAAGCTTTCTTT. Protein product: CASSLRGLNEAFF.

The sample holds a few counts of this clone. This rearrangement joins TRBV28 to TRBJ2-5; 9 positions agree with TRBD1. The CDR3 contains 15 residues. The germline CDR1 and CDR2 sequences are MDHEN and SYDVKM. Trimming cost V 2 bases and J 4 bases; bases outside gene matches: 5. The CDR3: CASSLGTGSLETQYF. CDR3 nucleotide sequence: TGTGCCAGCAGTTTAGGGACAGGGAGCTTAGAGACCCAGTACTTC. The full variable domain, with the rest looked up from reference TRBV28 and TRBJ2-5, is DVKVTQSSRYLVKRTGEKVFLECVQDMDHENMFWYRQDPGLGLRLIYFSYDVKMKEKGDIPEGYSVSREKKERFSLILESASTNQTSMYLCASSLGTGSLETQYFGPGTRLLVL.

The chain couples TRBV16 to TRBJ1-5, with D maybe TRBD1 (5 bases). CDR1 and CDR2 (germline): KGHSY, FQNENV. This CDR3 contains 15 residues. V was shortened by 5 bases and J by 6 bases, with 17 bases between the two germline ends. In nucleotides, the CDR3 is TGTGCCAGCAGCGCGAGTGGCGCCGGGGGTCAGCCCCAGCATTTT. Amino acids: CASSASGAGGQPQHF.

The chain uses TRBV12-3 or TRBV12-4 and TRBJ1-2; the D gene is possibly TRBD1 (5 bases). Trimming cost V 2 bases and J 8 bases, with 12 bases left between them. CDR3 length: 13 amino acids. The CDR3 is CASSLLEGLGYTF. The CDR3 DNA reads as TGTGCCAGCAGTTTATTGGAGGGGCTCGGCTACACCTTC.

The chain recombines TRBV12-3 or TRBV12-4 with TRBJ2-7; 8 nucleotides align to TRBD1. This CDR3 comprises 12 residues. V trimming: 6 bases; J trimming: 6 bases; junction bases outside the gene matches: 4. The CDR3 bases are TGTGCCAGCAGCCCGACAGGGGTCGAGCAGTACTTC. This gives the protein CASSPTGVEQYF.

The J gene is TRBJ1-5, the V gene TRBV29-1; unclear D gene. The CDR3 is 13 amino acids. The V gene's germline CDR1 is SQVTM and CDR2 ANQGSEA. Trimming took 7 bases from V and 0 from J, leaving 10 bases between them. The CDR3 DNA follows: TGCAGCGCGTTGCACGGTAGCAATCAGCCCCAGCATTTT. Protein product: CSALHGSNQPQHF. Full variable domain (rest looked up from reference TRBV29-1 and TRBJ1-5): SAVISQKPSRDICQRGTSLTIQCQVDSQVTMMFWYRQQPGQSLTLIATANQGSEATYESGFVIDKFPISRPNLTFSTLTVSNMSPEDSSIYLCSALHGSNQPQHFGDGTRLSIL.

The sample holds a few counts of this clone. The V and J genes are TRBV7-9 and TRBJ2-2; D call uncertain. This CDR3 has 15 amino acids. Trimming removed 9 bases at V and 0 bases at J, with 14 bases between. Germline CDR1 reads SEHNR; CDR2 reads FQNEAQ (reference sequence). The chain's CDR3 is CASRRRSSNTGELFF. The CDR3 DNA reads TGTGCCAGTCGGAGACGAAGTTCGAACACCGGGGAGCTGTTTTTT.

V usage is TRBV28 and J usage is TRBJ2-1; TRBD1 matches 8 bases. There are 16 residues in the CDR3. Germline trimming cut 2 bases from V and 7 bases from J; bases unmatched to any gene: 10. CDR1 and CDR2 from the germline V gene are MDHEN and SYDVKM. The CDR3 region is CASSLAGQGAGNEQFF. The CDR3 nucleotides read TGTGCCAGCAGTTTAGCGGGGCAGGGGGCAGGGAATGAGCAGTTCTTC.

The chain uses TRBV11-3 and TRBJ1-1, with D tentatively TRBD1 (6 bases). This CDR3 contains 14 residues. V shed 0 bases and J shed 3 bases, with 8 bases lying between them. Germline lookup yields CDR1 SGHNT and CDR2 YENEEA. CDR3 in DNA: TGTGCCAGCAGCTTAGATCACAGGGACACTGAAGCTTTCTTT. This gives the protein CASSLDHRDTEAFF. Together with reference TRBV11-3 and TRBJ1-1, the CDR3 gives the full variable domain: EAGVVQSPRYKIIEKKQPVAFWCNPISGHNTLYWYLQNLGQGPELLIRYENEEAVDDSQLPKDRFSAERLKGVDSTLKIQPAELGDSAVYLCASSLDHRDTEAFFGQGTRLTVV.

J is TRBJ2-3 and V is TRBV7-9; 15 bases align to TRBD2. The trim removed 4 bases at V and 6 bases at J, leaving 8 bases unmatched. The CDR3 is made up of 17 amino acids. Germline V gene data show CDR1 as SEHNR and CDR2 as FQNEAQ (reference sequence). The CDR3 region has the DNA TGTGCCAGCAGCTCCGCCGGACTAGCGGGGGGGCGCGATACGCAGTATTTT. Amino acid sequence: CASSSAGLAGGRDTQYF.

V is TRBV20-1 and J is TRBJ1-4; TRBD1 matches 8 bases. After removal of 3 bases from V and 7 bases from J, the junction contained 4 bases not matched to a gene. Germline CDR1 reads DFQATT; CDR2 reads SNEGSKA (reference sequence). The CDR3 totals 13 residues. CDR3 DNA: TGCAGTGCTAGTGTTACAGGGGGTGAAAAACTGTTTTTT. Translated, it gives CSASVTGGEKLFF.

V is TRBV5-4 and J is TRBJ1-1, with D uncertain. Trimming shortened V by 8 bases and J by 0 bases, and 8 bases separated the two germline ends. The germline gives CDR1 SGHNT, CDR2 YYREEE (reference sequence). This CDR3 has 12 residues. CDR3 protein: CASSRVNTEAFF. The CDR3 DNA reads as TGTGCCAGTTCACGGGTGAACACTGAAGCTTTCTTT.

The V gene is TRBV18, the J gene TRBJ2-3; TRBD2 matches at 11 bases. Germline-derived CDR1 and CDR2 are KGHSH and LQKENI. The CDR3 extends over 19 amino acids. V shed 3 bases, J shed 5 bases, and the junction held 16 bases outside the gene matches. As DNA, the CDR3 is TGTGCCAGCTCACCTACCTCCCTCCTAGCGGGGGGCTCGGGAGATACGCAGTATTTT. This encodes CASSPTSLLAGGSGDTQYF.

This chain joins TRBV25-1 and TRBJ2-1, with TRBD1 matching over 8 bases. J was trimmed by 4 bases and V by 4 bases; bases with no gene match: 6. Germline V lookup: CDR1 MGHDK, CDR2 SYGVNS. The CDR3 length is 15 residues. The CDR3 loop reads CASSVGQGVYNEQFF. The CDR3 coding sequence is TGTGCCAGCAGTGTCGGACAGGGCGTATACAATGAGCAGTTCTTC.

This rearrangement joins TRBV2 to TRBJ2-2, with 8 bases that match TRBD1. The CDR3 contains 14 residues. After removal of 6 bases from V and 5 bases from J, the junction contained 5 bases not matched to a gene. Germline V gene sequence: CDR1 SNHLY, CDR2 FYNNEI. The CDR3 DNA sequence: TGTGCCAGCAGGAGGACAGGGTCTACCGGGGAGCTGTTTTTT. It encodes CASRRTGSTGELFF.